This T cell receptor (beta chain) is from a study of blood T cell repertoires in COVID-19 (dated by TCRdb to 2018 to 2020). Regarding the complete study: The collaborator samples originated in the United States, Italy and Spain and spanned the acute and convalescent phases of COVID-19. The prospective study material was composed of cDNA or gDNA derived from T cells, B-cell-depleted T cells, or PBMCs. Deeply sampled blood TCRbeta repertoires from subjects exposed to, actively infected with, or recovered from COVID-19 were included in the dataset. The repertoires were released in a freely available public database intended as a resource for research on the immune response to SARS-CoV-2. The samples were drawn from two sources: the first 160 participants of the ongoing ImmuneRACE study, and some 1,300 subjects contributed by 6 global collaborators. Nearly every sample came with metadata listing a de-identified subject ID, COVID-19 status, age in years and sex. Where HLA class I and class II types were available, the types were taken from metadata supplied by the sample provider, not from assay-based typing.

The germline V gene (reference sequence) yields SEHNR for CDR1 and FQNEAQ for CDR2. The CDR3 starts with the cysteine, ends with the phenylalanine, and has 15 residues. The DNA shown is the 45-base CDR3, in frame from base 1. After removal of 5 bases from V and 5 bases from J, the junction retains 9 bases not matched to a gene. This clone appeared a single time. The antigen it binds to is not known. The record has no base qualities; no much larger clone is one base away. Samples from volunteer blood donors who had recovered from COVID-19 were contributed by a second Seattle source. Collaborating institutions collected whole blood in K2EDTA tubes following their own protocols. For TCRbeta analysis, collaborator samples were shipped as frozen whole blood, as isolated PBMCs, or as DNA extracted from either sample type. TCRbeta CDR3 regions were amplified from genomic DNA using the immunoSEQ Assay, a bias-controlled multiplex PCR. The source study handled its data this way. Nucleated cell counts per sample were estimated from amplification of reference gene primers within the assay. To quantify the absolute abundance of each unique TCRbeta CDR3 rearrangement, sequence reads were collapsed and filtered. For each sample, productive Simpson clonality was calculated as the square root of Simpson's diversity index over productive rearrangements. What TCRdb holds here is the immuneACCESS table cut down to in-frame rearrangements. Part of the clones is not present; checked against another copy, under half of the missing clones reflect an unresolved V gene, and the others are unexplained. V and J calls and clone size are copied from that table; D and trimming were computed from the DNA. This sample comprises 270,000 or so clones, roughly 89% of them detected only once. 0.94% of the sample is in the top ten clones.

Here is what the overall study found, with its caveats: The quantity of clinical and demographic metadata differed by source and by participant and was supplied without curation.

This receptor chain uses TRBV7-9 and TRBJ1-1, and TRBD1 matches 9 of the central bases. This sequence was found in a woman aged 40 to 49 who had recovered from COVID-19. The sequenced sample consisted of peripheral blood. The DNA sequence reads TGTGCCAGCAGCAAGATACAGGGGGCAGATACTGAAGCTTTCTTT. It encodes CASSKIQGADTEAFF.